A selection of T cell receptor beta chains follows, all from one sample in a study of T cell responses to AZD1222 COVID-19 vaccine. Assay used: immunoSEQ multiplex PCR; TCRdb lists only in-frame clones, some missing. This sample yields approximately 110,000 clones, of which 88% are seen a single time; approximately 4% belongs to the top ten. The sample was peripheral blood, taken on day 0 of AZD1222 vaccination. The receptors were sampled from an adult in good health. Each CDR3 is given with its conserved first and last residue. Each record gives: clone size, J gene, D gene, V gene, CDR3 DNA, CDR3 protein. The D gene is left open where the match is weak. Size tells how often a clone was seen (once, few, many) or the class of an expanded clone, and some rows leave it out.

NA,TRBJ2-7,TRBD2,TRBV5-1,TGCGCCAGCAGGACTAGCGGGATCTACGAGCAGTACTTC,CASRTSGIYEQYF
NA,TRBJ2-1,NA,TRBV12-5,TGTGCCAGCCGGTCTGGGGAGATCTACAATGAGCAGTTCTTC,CASRSGEIYNEQFF
NA,TRBJ2-7,NA,TRBV6-5,TGTGCCAGCAGTTCCCCGTTTCGGGGTACCTACGAGCAGTACTTC,CASSSPFRGTYEQYF
once,TRBJ2-3,TRBD2,TRBV5-5,TGTGCCAGCAGCCTTAGCGGGGGGGCCGCAGATACGCAGTATTTT,CASSLSGGAADTQYF
few,TRBJ2-7,NA,TRBV7-9,TGTGCCAGCAGCGACCGGGACACCTCCTACGAGCAGTACTTC,CASSDRDTSYEQYF
NA,TRBJ1-1,TRBD1,TRBV29-1,TGCAGCCACGGGACAGGGGAGACTGAAGCTTTCTTT,CSHGTGETEAFF
once,TRBJ1-4,TRBD1,TRBV29-1,TGCAGCGTTTCTGGGACAGGCGAAAAACTGTTTTTT,CSVSGTGEKLFF
NA,TRBJ1-1,NA,TRBV10-3,TGTGCCATCAGTGACCAGGGGAAGACTGAAGCTTTCTTT,CAISDQGKTEAFF
NA,TRBJ2-1,TRBD2,TRBV24-1,TGTGCCACCAGTGACCGGACCCTAGCGGGGGGTCTAAGATCCTACAATGAGCAGTTCTTC,CATSDRTLAGGLRSYNEQFF
NA,TRBJ1-4,NA,TRBV4-1,TGCGCCAGCAGCCAAGTCAAGGCTCCTCTCCAAGAAAAACTGTTTTTT,CASSQVKAPLQEKLFF
NA,TRBJ1-2,NA,TRBV7-2,TGTGCCAGCAGCTTATATAACTATGGCTACACCTTC,CASSLYNYGYTF
NA,TRBJ2-5,TRBD2,TRBV3-1/TRBV3-2,TGTGCCAGCAGCCTTCTCCCCGGGACTAGCGGGAGCGAAGAGACCCAGTACTTC,CASSLLPGTSGSEETQYF
NA,TRBJ2-2,NA,TRBV7-2,TGTGCCAGCAGCTACGGGGTTCTCGGGGAGCTGTTTTTT,CASSYGVLGELFF
NA,TRBJ1-2,NA,TRBV4-2,TGTGCCAGCAAGGTTCAAGGGGAGGGAGGCTACACCTTC,CASKVQGEGGYTF
NA,TRBJ2-5,NA,TRBV19,TGTGCCAGTAGTATTGAGGGGATAGGGGAAGAGACCCAGTACTTC,CASSIEGIGEETQYF
NA,TRBJ1-1,NA,TRBV6-6,TGTGCCAGCAGTTACTCGAAAGGTGGGGGGGTCACTGAAGCTTTCTTT,CASSYSKGGGVTEAFF
NA,TRBJ2-5,TRBD2,TRBV12-3/TRBV12-4,TGTGCCAGCCGGGGGGGCTCAGAGACCCAGTACTTC,CASRGGSETQYF
NA,TRBJ2-7,TRBD1,TRBV28,TGTGCCAGCAGTTCCGCGGGGGACAGGGTTTTGCAGTACTTC,CASSSAGDRVLQYF
NA,TRBJ1-3,NA,TRBV2,TGTGCCTCCAGGCCCCCTGGAAACACCATATATTTT,CASRPPGNTIYF
NA,TRBJ2-3,NA,TRBV28,TGTGCCAGCAGTGCTAGTGTCCCAGATACGCAGTATTTT,CASSASVPDTQYF
NA,TRBJ2-3,TRBD2,TRBV6-5,TGTGCCAGCAGTTCCTTAGCGGGGGTGGGCACAGATACGCAGTATTTT,CASSSLAGVGTDTQYF
NA,TRBJ2-7,NA,TRBV7-8,TGTGCCAGCAGCGTTAGCCAGTCTATCTCCTACGAGCAGTACTTC,CASSVSQSISYEQYF
NA,TRBJ2-2,NA,TRBV11-2,TGTGCCAGCAGCCGGACGACAGTTAACACCGGGGAGCTGTTTTTT,CASSRTTVNTGELFF
NA,TRBJ2-1,NA,TRBV5-5,TGTGCCAGCAGCTTGGGGAACCCCTACAATGAGCAGTTCTTC,CASSLGNPYNEQFF
NA,TRBJ2-2,NA,TRBV6-6,TGTGCCGTAAGCTCCGTCCAGGGAGACACCGGGGAGCTGTTTTTT,CAVSSVQGDTGELFF
NA,TRBJ2-7,TRBD2,TRBV6-1,TGTGCCAGCAGTGATAGAGGGACTAATTTTCGCGAGCAGTACTTC,CASSDRGTNFREQYF
few,TRBJ1-1,NA,TRBV18,TGTGCCAGCTCACCAGAGGGGAACACTGAAGCTTTCTTT,CASSPEGNTEAFF
NA,TRBJ2-5,NA,TRBV5-1,TGCGCCAGCAGCTTGGCCGTTGCAGAGACCCAGTACTTC,CASSLAVAETQYF
NA,TRBJ2-1,NA,TRBV28,TGTGCCAGCAGCCAGACTAGTGCGGGACGGGGGGAGCAGTTCTTC,CASSQTSAGRGEQFF
NA,TRBJ1-3,TRBD1,TRBV7-8,TGTGCCAGCAGCTCGAGGACAGGAGATGGAAACACCATATATTTT,CASSSRTGDGNTIYF